This T cell receptor (beta chain) is from a study of T-cell memory formation after mild COVID-19. Study overall: The two donors had largely donor-specific TCR clusters.

5'RACE with constant-segment primers yielded barcoded, UMI-tagged TCR alpha and TCR beta cDNA libraries. TCRdb passed the 5' RACE reads through MiXCR, listing each CDR3 protein once. The repertoire holds 280,000 or so distinct CDR3 sequences, with more than 15% as singletons. There are 18 residues in the CDR3. From germline, CDR1 is MNHEY and CDR2 SVGAGI. Unmatched junction bases numbered 17, after V lost 0 bases and J lost 7 bases. Only a few counts were recorded for this clonotype. The sample comprised PBMCs or a T cell subset sorted from them (not recorded which). The sequence was obtained from a young man who had mild COVID-19 (a few samples of this study predate the infection). Cell type and time point are not known. The chain carries TRBV6-5 and TRBJ1-2; 7 bases match TRBD1. CDR3 amino acids: CASSYSGQLYGEDSGYTF. The CDR3 nucleotides are TGTGCCAGCAGTTACTCGGGACAGCTCTACGGGGAGGATTCTGGCTACACCTTC.